Listed below are T cell receptor beta chains from one sample, sequenced in a study of T cells in Graves' hyperthyroidism and ophthalmopathy. TCRdb re-analysed the multiplex PCR reads in MiXCR, keeping a single row per CDR3 protein. The sample lists some 200,000 distinct CDR3 sequences, over 15% seen once, with under 65% in the top ten. The sequenced sample was blood. The receptors shown here come from a man in his fifties with Graves' hyperthyroidism. Both conserved end residues are part of each CDR3. The D gene is left open where the match is weak. Rows may omit the clone size; those that give it use once, few, many or a size class.

13 | TRBD1 | TRBJ2-5 | - | TRBV6-2/TRBV6-3 | TGTGCCAGCAGTGCCGGGACAGGGGAGTCCCAGTACTTC | CASSAGTGESQYF
14 | TRBD1 | TRBJ2-1 | - | TRBV19 | TGTGCCAGTAATAGGGCAGGGGGATTAGGTGAGCAGTTCTTC | CASNRAGGLGEQFF
17 | - | TRBJ2-7 | many | TRBV12-5 | TGTGCTAGTGGTTTGAGACACCCCGGGACGGACAACTACGAGCAGTACTTC | CASGLRHPGTDNYEQYF
14 | - | TRBJ2-3 | many | TRBV5-1 | TGCGCCAGCAGCCGGGACTCCACCACAGATACGCAGTATTTT | CASSRDSTTDTQYF
16 | TRBD1 | TRBJ1-2 | few | TRBV5-5 | TGTGCCAGCAGCTTGTATGCTTCTCAGGGGGTGAAAGGCTACACCTTC | CASSLYASQGVKGYTF
13 | TRBD2 | TRBJ2-7 | many | TRBV18 | TGTGCCAGCTCATCTACTAGCGACAACGAGCAGTACTTC | CASSSTSDNEQYF
11 | - | TRBJ1-2 | - | TRBV6-1 | TGTGCCAGCATATCAGGGGATGGCTACACCTTC | CASISGDGYTF
12 | - | TRBJ2-1 | many | TRBV18 | TGTGCCAGCGCCAGGGATGTCAATGAGCAGTTCTTC | CASARDVNEQFF
14 | - | TRBJ2-1 | few | TRBV11-3 | TGTGCCAGTCATAGTCTGGACGGAAACAATGAGCAGTTCTTC | CASHSLDGNNEQFF
16 | - | TRBJ2-5 | many | TRBV7-3 | TGTGCCAGCAGCTTAAGGGGGACCGTTGGGGGAGAGACCCAGTACTTC | CASSLRGTVGGETQYF
17 | TRBD2 | TRBJ2-2 | few | TRBV20-1 | TGCAGTGCTAGAGATTTGGACTTGCGGGAGGATAACGGGGAGCTGTTTTTT | CSARDLDLREDNGELFF
13 | - | TRBJ2-7 | many | TRBV5-1 | TGCGCCAGCAGCTTGGCCGTCGGGAACGAGCAGTACTTC | CASSLAVGNEQYF
12 | - | TRBJ1-2 | few | TRBV2 | TGTGCCAGCAGTGAATACAGGGCCGGCTACACCTTC | CASSEYRAGYTF
19 | TRBD1 | TRBJ1-3 | few | TRBV7-8 | TGTGCCAGCAGCAGAGGGGTGGGACAGGGGCCCAGCTCTGGAAACACCATATATTTT | CASSRGVGQGPSSGNTIYF
16 | TRBD1 | TRBJ2-1 | few | TRBV18 | TGTGCCAGCTCACCACCGACAGGGTTCGCCTCGAATGAGCAGTTCTTC | CASSPPTGFASNEQFF
15 | TRBD1 | TRBJ1-5 | few | TRBV12-3/TRBV12-4 | TGTGCCAGCAGTTCAAGACAGGGGGTTAATCAGCCCCAGCATTTT | CASSSRQGVNQPQHF
15 | - | TRBJ2-6 | few | TRBV5-1 | TGCGCCAGCAGCTTGGGGACAGCTGGGGCCAACGTCCTGACTTTC | CASSLGTAGANVLTF
15 | - | TRBJ1-3 | many | TRBV2 | TGTGCCAGCAGTGCGGCAGGGTTGTCTGGAAACACCATATATTTT | CASSAAGLSGNTIYF
15 | TRBD1 | TRBJ2-7 | once | TRBV18 | TGTGCCAGCTCACCAACCTCCGGGACAGGGTTCCAGCAGCACTTC | CASSPTSGTGFQQHF
17 | TRBD2 | TRBJ2-3 | - | TRBV20-1 | TGCAGTGCTAGAGATCGACTAGCGGGTGATCGCACAGATACGCAGTATTTT | CSARDRLAGDRTDTQYF
15 | - | TRBJ2-1 | many | TRBV5-1 | TGCGCCAGCAGCTTGGACAGGATCACCTACAATGAGCAGTTCTTC | CASSLDRITYNEQFF
16 | - | TRBJ2-4 | many | TRBV12-5 | TGTGCTAGTGGCTCTCGTTACCCTCTAGCCAAAAACATTCAGTACTTC | CASGSRYPLAKNIQYF
16 | - | TRBJ2-2 | many | TRBV27 | TGTGCCAGCAGTTCATGGACACTGCAAAACACCGGGGAGCTGTTTTTT | CASSSWTLQNTGELFF
15 | - | TRBJ2-2 | - | TRBV6-2/TRBV6-3 | TGTGCCAGCAGACCACAGGGATTGAGCACCGGGGAGCTGTTTTTT | CASRPQGLSTGELFF
15 | TRBD2 | TRBJ2-1 | - | TRBV9 | TGTGCCAGCAGCGATAGCGGGAGTGGTAACAATGAGCAGTTCTTC | CASSDSGSGNNEQFF
17 | TRBD2 | TRBJ2-5 | many | TRBV20-1 | TGCAGTGCCAGCCCTTGGACTAGCGGGAGAGTCGGAGAGACCCAGTACTTC | CSASPWTSGRVGETQYF
17 | - | TRBJ1-1 | many | TRBV2 | TGTGCCAGCAGATTGGAGGGCGGCAGACGTGCTAACACTGAAGCTTTCTTT | CASRLEGGRRANTEAFF
15 | - | TRBJ2-2 | many | TRBV12-3/TRBV12-4 | TGTGCCAGCAGTTCCAGGGAAGGATTTGCCGGGGAGCTGTTTTTT | CASSSREGFAGELFF
15 | - | TRBJ2-2 | - | TRBV28 | TGTGCCAGCAGTTTGACTGGACAGTACACCGGGGAGCTGTTTTTT | CASSLTGQYTGELFF
14 | - | TRBJ2-1 | many | TRBV6-2/TRBV6-3 | TGTGCCAGCAGCCCCGGGAGCTCCTACAATGAGCAGTTCTTC | CASSPGSSYNEQFF